Presented here are 30 T cell receptor beta chains from one specimen sequenced in a study of vaccination effects on CD4 cells after COVID-19. The protocol was immunoSEQ multiplex PCR, while the TCRdb copy is restricted to in-frame clones and leaves out a portion. The repertoire holds around 40,000 clones, with approximately 73% as singletons. Under the ViraFEST assay, PBMC were stimulated with viral peptide pools so that antigen-specific CD4+ T cells expanded. Sequencing was performed afterwards. It was after approximately 10 days of culture that CD4+ T cells were isolated. SARS-CoV-2 infection was confirmed by PCR in the person between March and December 2020. These TCRs' antigens remain unknown. Here the sequenced sample was CD4+ T cells from PBMCs cultured with a peptide pool, taken before COVID-19 vaccination. The receptors originated from a human donor who had a prior SARS-CoV-2 infection.

The rearrangement uses TRBV9 and TRBJ2-1, with D maybe TRBD2 (5 bases). V dropped 1 base and J dropped 7 bases, with 9 bases sitting between them. The CDR3 extends over 13 amino acids. Germline CDR1 and CDR2: SGDLS and YYNGEE. The DNA for the CDR3 is TGTGCCAGCAGCGTAATCACTAGTAATGAGCAGTTCTTC. Its translation is CASSVITSNEQFF.

The chain combines TRBV19 with TRBJ1-5; TRBD1 matches 8 bases. The CDR3 runs to 16 residues. The trim removed 3 bases at V and 2 bases at J, leaving 6 bases unmatched. From germline, CDR1 is LNHDA and CDR2 SQIVND (reference sequence). The CDR3 DNA follows: TGTGCCAGTAGTATCCCAGGGGGCATGGGCAATCAGCCCCAGCATTTT. As protein: CASSIPGGMGNQPQHF. The full variable domain, its missing parts supplied by reference TRBV19 and TRBJ1-5, is DGGITQSPKYLFRKEGQNVTLSCEQNLNHDAMYWYRQDPGQGLRLIYYSQIVNDFQKGDIAEGYSVSREKKESFPLTVTSAQKNPTAFYLCASSIPGGMGNQPQHFGDGTRLSIL.

This clone was seen a few times. In DNA form, the CDR3 reads TGTGCCAGCAGCGCCAGCGGATGGGACACCGGGGAGCTGTTTTTT. Its translation is CASSASGWDTGELFF. J is TRBJ2-2 and V is TRBV9; D is perhaps TRBD2 (5 bases). The CDR3 is made up of 15 amino acids. CDR1 is SGDLS, CDR2 YYNGEE, per germline. The ends were cut back, 3 bases at V and 3 bases at J, with 12 bases in the middle.

The CDR3 DNA reads TGTGCCAGCAGTCCTATCGGGGGGGTTTCCTACGAGCAGTACTTC. This encodes CASSPIGGVSYEQYF. The V and J genes are TRBV6-6 and TRBJ2-7; 8 positions agree with TRBD2. The CDR3 loop spans 15 amino acids. The junction had 7 bases not matched to a gene; V was cut back by 5 bases and J by 1 base. CDR1 is MNHNY and CDR2 is SVGAGI in the germline V gene (reference sequence).

The V and J genes are TRBV24-1 and TRBJ2-5; a weak D match, TRBD1 (7 bases). The germline CDR1 and CDR2 sequences are KGHDR and SFDVKD. Between the trimmed V and J ends, which lost 3 bases and 2 bases, there was a span of 12 bases. The CDR3 length is 15 residues. CDR3 loop: CATSDAGTEQETQYF. The CDR3 bases are TGTGCCACCAGTGATGCGGGGACAGAGCAAGAGACCCAGTACTTC.

This chain connects TRBV7-8 to TRBJ1-1; D call uncertain. The CDR3 covers 15 residues. V was trimmed by 4 bases and J by 4 bases, leaving 16 bases between them. Germline-derived CDR1 and CDR2 are SGHVS and FQNEAQ. The CDR3 bases are TGTGCCAGCAGCTCCTCTTGGCAGCCCAGCACTGAAGCTTTCTTT. As protein: CASSSSWQPSTEAFF. The full variable domain, rest sourced from reference TRBV7-8 and TRBJ1-1, is GAGVSQSPRYKVAKRGQDVALRCDPISGHVSLFWYQQALGQGPEFLTYFQNEAQLDKSGLPSDRFFAERPEGSVSTLKIQRTQQEDSAVYLCASSSSWQPSTEAFFGQGTRLTVV.

The chain uses TRBV6-5 and TRBJ1-1; unclear D gene. CDR3 size: 15 residues. V was pared by 0 bases and J by 0 bases, with 8 bases between. The germline gives CDR1 MNHEY, CDR2 SVGAGI. The CDR3 here is CASSYSGSLNTEAFF. As DNA, the CDR3 is TGTGCCAGCAGTTACTCGGGGTCACTGAACACTGAAGCTTTCTTT.

This chain links TRBV28 with TRBJ2-1; 10 bases map to TRBD2. CDR3 length: 14 amino acids. Per germline, CDR1 MDHEN and CDR2 SYDVKM. Trimming at V came to 8 bases and at J to 7 bases, leaving 8 bases not matched to a gene. CDR3 loop: CASLSGGEANEQFF. The CDR3 DNA is TGTGCCAGCCTAAGCGGGGGGGAGGCGAATGAGCAGTTCTTC. Complete variable domain (other parts from reference TRBV28 and TRBJ2-1): DVKVTQSSRYLVKRTGEKVFLECVQDMDHENMFWYRQDPGLGLRLIYFSYDVKMKEKGDIPEGYSVSREKKERFSLILESASTNQTSMYLCASLSGGEANEQFFGPGTRLTVL.

The chain uses TRBV2 and TRBJ1-1, with 10 positions matching TRBD1. The germline V gene has CDR1 SNHLY and CDR2 FYNNEI. The trim removed 8 bases at V and 8 bases at J, leaving 8 bases unmatched. This CDR3 contains 13 residues. CDR3 coding DNA: TGTGCCAGCCACCGGACAGGGGGTGGCGAAGCTTTCTTT. Translated: CASHRTGGGEAFF. Full variable domain (outside the CDR3, taken from reference TRBV2 and TRBJ1-1): EPEVTQTPSHQVTQMGQEVILRCVPISNHLYFYWYRQILGQKVEFLVSFYNNEISEKSEIFDDQFSVERPDGSNFTLKIRSTKLEDSAMYFCASHRTGGGEAFFGQGTRLTVV.

The V and J genes are TRBV3-1 (or the pseudogene TRBV3-2) and TRBJ2-1; perhaps D is TRBD1 or TRBD2 (6 bases each). Germline V gene lookup returns CDR1 LGHDT and CDR2 YNNKEL (reference sequence). Deletions cut 3 bases from V and 6 bases from J, with 21 bases between. The length of the CDR3 is 17 residues. The CDR3 coding sequence is TGTGCCAGCAGCCACCGAGGGGGTCTAGCGACGGGCAATGAGCAGTTCTTC. As protein: CASSHRGGLATGNEQFF.

The chain links TRBV13 to TRBJ1-6, with D possibly matching TRBD1 (6 bases). CDR3 length: 12 residues. Germline loops: CDR1 PRHDT, CDR2 FYEKMQ (reference sequence). Between the trimmed V and J ends, which lost 5 bases and 7 bases, there was a span of 6 bases. DNA for the CDR3: TGTGCCAGCAGCGGACAGAATTCACCCCTCCACTTT. It translates to CASSGQNSPLHF.

In its sample, this clone was seen a few times. The rearrangement links TRBV18 to TRBJ2-7; D is uncertain. The germline gives CDR1 KGHSH, CDR2 LQKENI. Trimming cost V 3 bases and J 2 bases, with 8 bases left between them. The CDR3 is 13 amino acids. The DNA for the CDR3 is TGTGCCAGCTCACCGATTCCGACCTACGAGCAGTACTTC. Amino acids: CASSPIPTYEQYF.

This clone appeared a few times. J is TRBJ2-2 and V is TRBV9; D is uncertain. The germline V and J ends were trimmed by 4 bases and 0 bases, with 16 bases remaining between them. Germline CDR1 reads SGDLS; CDR2 reads YYNGEE. This CDR3 spans 17 amino acids. Written as DNA, the CDR3 is TGTGCCAGCAGCCCCTTCGAAGCGCGGTCGAACACCGGGGAGCTGTTTTTT. Protein sequence: CASSPFEARSNTGELFF.

This sequence joins TRBV19 and TRBJ2-7, with TRBD1 identical over 8 bases. Per germline, CDR1 LNHDA and CDR2 SQIVND (reference sequence). This CDR3 is 14 amino acids long. The trim removed 9 bases at V and 7 bases at J, leaving 14 bases unmatched. The CDR3 here is CASSQGGHTGEQYF. Here the CDR3 DNA reads TGTGCCAGCTCACAGGGGGGTCATACGGGGGAGCAGTACTTC.

This clone was seen at least ten times. The chain combines TRBV7-8 with TRBJ1-1; TRBD1 might be the D (5 bases). Trimming took off 5 bases at V and 1 base at J, with 8 bases between the two ends. The CDR3 sequence is 13 residues long. Germline values: CDR1 SGHVS, CDR2 FQNEAQ. The CDR3 DNA is TGTGCCAGCAGCCCCGGGGGGAACACTGAAGCTTTCTTT. Its protein product is CASSPGGNTEAFF.

J is TRBJ2-5 and V is TRBV18; D remains unclear. Germline-derived CDR1 and CDR2 are KGHSH and LQKENI. CDR3 length: 13 residues. With 2 bases removed from V and 0 bases from J, the gap between germline ends came to 4 bases. CDR3 region: CASSPGYQETQYF. The DNA of the CDR3 is TGTGCCAGCTCACCAGGGTACCAAGAGACCCAGTACTTC.

The J gene is TRBJ2-7, the V gene TRBV13; D is uncertain. The CDR3 contains 13 residues. Trimming stripped 5 bases from V and 2 bases from J, with 10 bases between. The V gene's germline CDR1 is PRHDT and CDR2 FYEKMQ (reference sequence). The CDR3: CASSRVVTYEQYF. The CDR3 DNA reads as TGTGCCAGCAGCCGCGTGGTTACCTACGAGCAGTACTTC.

This chain links TRBV5-5 with TRBJ2-1; D is possibly TRBD1 (5 bases). The germline V and J ends were trimmed by 0 bases and 10 bases, with 14 bases remaining between them. The germline CDR1 and CDR2 sequences are SGHKS and YYEKEE (reference sequence). The CDR3 has 14 amino acids. The CDR3 region is CASSLGGLAVEQFF. The CDR3 coding sequence is TGTGCCAGCAGCTTGGGGGGCCTTGCCGTGGAGCAGTTCTTC.

The CDR3 DNA reads TGTGCCAGCAGCTTGGCCGGTTTAACGGGAGGCGGTTTTGCGACCCAGTACTTC. Amino acids: CASSLAGLTGGGFATQYF. The chain has TRBV5-4 and TRBJ2-5; TRBD2 aligns across 7 bases. The J segment lost 7 bases and the V segment lost 0 bases, leaving 18 bases of the junction unmatched. Germline CDR1 and CDR2: SGHNT and YYREEE (reference sequence). There are 18 residues in the CDR3.

The count of this clone is one. The chain recombines TRBV4-2 with TRBJ2-1; unclear D gene. This CDR3 region has 15 residues. Germline values: CDR1 LGHNA, CDR2 YNFKEQ. The V and J ends lost 0 bases and 7 bases respectively, with 13 bases between them. The CDR3 loop is CASSQDMASSNEQFF. In DNA, the CDR3 is TGTGCCAGCAGCCAAGATATGGCTAGTTCTAATGAGCAGTTCTTC.

V usage is TRBV10-3 and J usage is TRBJ2-3; D is uncertain. The V and J ends lost 2 bases and 5 bases respectively, with 5 bases between them. This CDR3 is built from 12 residues. In germline, CDR1 is ENHRY, CDR2 SYGVKD. The CDR3 coding sequence is TGTGCCATCAGTGAGCGAGAAGATACGCAGTATTTT. This sequence encodes CAISEREDTQYF.

This clone showed up just a few times. The gene calls are TRBV27 and TRBJ2-1; D possibly corresponds to TRBD2 (6 bases). The V gene's germline CDR1 is MNHEY and CDR2 SMNVEV (reference sequence). The CDR3 extends over 13 amino acids. V was clipped by 5 bases and J by 7 bases, with 12 bases between them. In DNA, the CDR3 is TGTGCCAGCAGTCTCCGCCGGGGGAATGAGCAGTTCTTC. Its translation is CASSLRRGNEQFF.

The chain is built from TRBV2 and TRBJ1-2, with 8 positions matching TRBD1. V was pared by 6 bases and J by 3 bases, with 9 bases of the junction left unmatched. This CDR3 region has 15 residues. Germline V lookup: CDR1 SNHLY, CDR2 FYNNEI. Here the CDR3 DNA reads TGTGCCAGCAGCGCCATAGGGACAGGCCACTATGGCTACACCTTC. Translating it yields CASSAIGTGHYGYTF.

The J gene is TRBJ1-1, the V gene TRBV6-5; 8 nucleotides match TRBD1. V lost 7 bases and J lost 3; bases outside the gene matches: 7. The CDR3 sequence is 14 residues long. Germline V gene lookup returns CDR1 MNHEY and CDR2 SVGAGI. DNA of the CDR3: TGTGCCAGCACCTTAGACAGGGGAGACACTGAAGCTTTCTTT. Residues: CASTLDRGDTEAFF.

Here the CDR3 reads CASSIVGSGRTEAFF. CDR3 nucleotides: TGTGCCAGTAGTATAGTCGGCAGTGGAAGAACTGAAGCTTTCTTT. The V gene is TRBV19, the J gene TRBJ1-1; D unclear. Trimming took off 1 base at V and 5 bases at J, with 14 bases between the two ends. Looked up from germline, CDR1 is LNHDA and CDR2 is SQIVND (reference sequence). The CDR3 contains 15 residues.

The chain couples TRBV21-1 to TRBJ2-1. TRBV21-1 is a recognized pseudogene. This CDR3 contains 14 residues. This chain's CDR3 is CASSKVVGIHEQFF. The CDR3 DNA follows: TGTGCCAGCAGCAAAGTTGTGGGTATCCATGAGCAGTTCTTC.

The chain has TRBV25-1 and TRBJ2-7, with D perhaps matching TRBD1 (6 bases). CDR1 MGHDK and CDR2 SYGVNS come from the germline V gene. Trimming cost V 1 base and J 5 bases, with 12 bases left between them. This CDR3 has 14 amino acids. The CDR3 sequence is CASSEFYRDHEQYF. CDR3 coding DNA: TGTGCCAGCAGTGAATTTTACAGGGACCACGAGCAGTACTTC.

The chain is built from TRBV11-3 and TRBJ1-5, with D possibly matching TRBD1 (6 bases). This CDR3 is 13 amino acids long. Trimming pared 1 base from V and 7 bases from J, leaving 8 bases between. Germline assignment: CDR1 SGHNT and CDR2 YENEEA. The CDR3 DNA reads as TGTGCCAGCAGCTTAGGGGGGGCCCAGCCCCAGCATTTT. It specifies CASSLGGAQPQHF. The full variable domain, completed using reference TRBV11-3 and TRBJ1-5, is EAGVVQSPRYKIIEKKQPVAFWCNPISGHNTLYWYLQNLGQGPELLIRYENEEAVDDSQLPKDRFSAERLKGVDSTLKIQPAELGDSAVYLCASSLGGAQPQHFGDGTRLSIL.

This clone was recorded once. The chain uses TRBV19 and TRBJ2-7; the D gene is possibly TRBD2 (6 bases). This CDR3 is 15 amino acids long. V gave up 4 bases and J gave up 3 bases, with 16 bases separating them. Germline-derived CDR1 and CDR2 are LNHDA and SQIVND (reference sequence). CDR3 region: CASSTIGSGDYEQYF. The CDR3 nucleotides are TGTGCCAGTAGTACCATCGGGTCGGGGGACTACGAGCAGTACTTC.

The rearrangement links TRBV6-1 to TRBJ1-6, with TRBD1 matching over 7 bases. From germline, CDR1 is MNHNS and CDR2 SASEGT. The CDR3 is 14 amino acids. Trimming at V came to 3 bases and at J to 7 bases, leaving 3 bases not matched to a gene. CDR3 in amino acids: CASSETGRNSPLHF. For the CDR3, the DNA is TGTGCCAGCAGTGAGACAGGGAGAAATTCACCCCTCCACTTT.